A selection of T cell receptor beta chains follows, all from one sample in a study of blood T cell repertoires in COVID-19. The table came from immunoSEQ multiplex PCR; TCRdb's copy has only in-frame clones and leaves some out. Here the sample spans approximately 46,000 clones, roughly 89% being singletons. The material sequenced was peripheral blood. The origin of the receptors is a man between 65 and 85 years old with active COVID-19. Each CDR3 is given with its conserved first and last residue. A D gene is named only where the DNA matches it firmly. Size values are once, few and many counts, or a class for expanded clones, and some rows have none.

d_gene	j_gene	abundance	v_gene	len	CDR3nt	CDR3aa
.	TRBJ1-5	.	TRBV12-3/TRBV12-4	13	TGTGCCAGCAGCCCGGGGGTGGGTCAGCCCCAGCATTTT	CASSPGVGQPQHF
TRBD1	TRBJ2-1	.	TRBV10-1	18	TGCGCCAGCAGTGAGGGGGGACAGGGAACGAGCTCCTACAATGAGCAGTTCTTC	CASSEGGQGTSSYNEQFF
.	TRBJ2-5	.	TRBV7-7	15	TGTGCTAGCAGCTTAGTGGGTAGCCGAGGGGAGACCCAGTACTTC	CASSLVGSRGETQYF
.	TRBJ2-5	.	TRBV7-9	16	TGTGCCAGCAGCCTAAGTGGCGGGCAATTCCAAGAGACCCAGTACTTC	CASSLSGGQFQETQYF
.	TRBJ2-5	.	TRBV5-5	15	TGTGCCAGCAGCTTGGAACAGGGTATTTCAGAGACCCAGTACTTC	CASSLEQGISETQYF
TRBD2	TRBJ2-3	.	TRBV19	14	TGTGCCAGTAGTATGACTTTAGCGGGGAGAGCGCAGTATTTT	CASSMTLAGRAQYF
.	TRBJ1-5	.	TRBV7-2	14	TGTGCCAGCAGCCCTATCGATAGCAATCAGCCCCAGCATTTT	CASSPIDSNQPQHF
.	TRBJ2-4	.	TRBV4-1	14	TGCGCCAGCAGCCAAGGAGGGGCCAAAAACATTCAGTACTTC	CASSQGGAKNIQYF
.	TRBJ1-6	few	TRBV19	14	TGTGCCAGTAGTATACAGACACTCAATTCACCCCTCCACTTT	CASSIQTLNSPLHF
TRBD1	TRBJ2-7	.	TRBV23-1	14	TGCGCCAGCAGTCAATCTGGGACAGTGTGGGAGCAGTACTTC	CASSQSGTVWEQYF
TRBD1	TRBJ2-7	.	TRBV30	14	TGTGCCTGGTGCTTGGGACAGGGGCCCTACGAGCAGTACTTC	CAWCLGQGPYEQYF
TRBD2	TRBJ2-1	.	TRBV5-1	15	TGCGCCAGCAGCTTGCTAGCGGGGGATTACAATGAGCAGTTCTTC	CASSLLAGDYNEQFF
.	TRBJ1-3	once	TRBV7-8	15	TGTGCCAGCAGCAACACCGGACAGACAGGAAACACCATATATTTT	CASSNTGQTGNTIYF
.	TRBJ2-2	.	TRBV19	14	TGTGCCAGTAGTGCCCCAGGGTTCACCGGGGAGCTGTTTTTT	CASSAPGFTGELFF
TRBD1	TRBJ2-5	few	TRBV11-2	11	TGTGCCAGCAGCTTAAGGGGGCGCCAGTACTTC	CASSLRGRQYF
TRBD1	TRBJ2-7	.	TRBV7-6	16	TGTGCCAGCAGCTTAAGTGGGACAGTACCCACCTACGAGCAGTACTTC	CASSLSGTVPTYEQYF
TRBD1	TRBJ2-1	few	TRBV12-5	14	TGTGCTAGTGCCCGGGACAGGGAGTACAATGAGCAGTTCTTC	CASARDREYNEQFF
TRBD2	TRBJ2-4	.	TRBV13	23	TGTGCCAGCAGCCCAAAGTTTTCTCCGACCGGGACTAGCGGGGGGTTGGCCAAAAACATTCAGTACTTC	CASSPKFSPTGTSGGLAKNIQYF
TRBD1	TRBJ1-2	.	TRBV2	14	TGTGCCAGCAGTCGACAGGGGGCAAACTATGGCTACACCTTC	CASSRQGANYGYTF
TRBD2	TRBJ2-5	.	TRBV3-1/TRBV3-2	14	TGTGCCAGCAGCCTGTCGGGGGGTCAGAAGACCCAGTACTTC	CASSLSGGQKTQYF
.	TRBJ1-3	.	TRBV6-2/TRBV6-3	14	TGTGCCAGCAGCATTGCGGCTTCAGCGAACACCATATATTTT	CASSIAASANTIYF
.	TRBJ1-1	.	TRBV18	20	TGTGCCAGCTCACCTATAGTTAAGTCAGCAGGAATCCAGGGGAACACTGAAGCTTTCTTT	CASSPIVKSAGIQGNTEAFF
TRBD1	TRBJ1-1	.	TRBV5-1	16	TGCGCCAGCAGCTTGTGGTCAGGGGGCGGGAACACTGAAGCTTTCTTT	CASSLWSGGGNTEAFF
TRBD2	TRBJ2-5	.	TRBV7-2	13	TGTGCCAGCGCAAGCGGGAGCCAAGAGACCCAGTACTTC	CASASGSQETQYF
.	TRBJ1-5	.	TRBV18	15	TGTGCCAGCTCACCAGTCGGGGAGCGCAATCAGCCCCAGCATTTT	CASSPVGERNQPQHF
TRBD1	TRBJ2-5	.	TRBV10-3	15	TGTGCCATCAGACCGGACAGGTCAGTGGAAGAGACCCAGTACTTC	CAIRPDRSVEETQYF
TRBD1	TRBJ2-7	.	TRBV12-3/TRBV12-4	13	TGTGCCAGCCAAGGACAGGGGGGAGGTGAGCAGTACTTC	CASQGQGGGEQYF
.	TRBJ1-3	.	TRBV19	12	TGTGCCAGTAGTCCTCAGACAAGCACCATATATTTT	CASSPQTSTIYF
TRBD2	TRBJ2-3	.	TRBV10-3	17	TGTGCCATCAGTGAGCCATCGCTAGCGGGGGGGCCCGATACGCAGTATTTT	CAISEPSLAGGPDTQYF
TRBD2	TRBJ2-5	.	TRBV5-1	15	TGCGCCAGCAGCTTGGAGACTAGCGGGGGCCAGACCCAGTACTTC	CASSLETSGGQTQYF
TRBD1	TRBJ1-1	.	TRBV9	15	TGTGCCAGCAGCGTTACCGCAGGGGGCGACGCTGAAGCTTTCTTT	CASSVTAGGDAEAFF
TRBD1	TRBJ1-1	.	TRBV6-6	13	TGTGCCAGCAGTAGGACAGGGGACACTGAAGCTTTCTTT	CASSRTGDTEAFF
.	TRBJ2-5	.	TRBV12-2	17	TGTGCAAGTCGCTTATACCTCGACAGGAGTCACCAAGAGACCCAGTACTTC	CASRLYLDRSHQETQYF
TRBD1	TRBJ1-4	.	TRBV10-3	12	TGTGCCATCTCAGGGGGCGATGAAAAACTGTTTTTT	CAISGGDEKLFF
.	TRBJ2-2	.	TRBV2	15	TGTGCCAGCAGTGGGGCCAGGGTGGGCACCGGGGAGCTGTTTTTT	CASSGARVGTGELFF
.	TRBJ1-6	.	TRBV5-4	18	TGTGCCAGCAGCTCAGACGGGCGGGCGAACCCTGGTGATTCACCCCTCCACTTT	CASSSDGRANPGDSPLHF
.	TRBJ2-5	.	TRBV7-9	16	TGTGCCAGCAGCTATAGGGGACTGCCGTACCAAGAGACCCAGTACTTC	CASSYRGLPYQETQYF
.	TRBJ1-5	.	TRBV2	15	TGTGCCAGCAGTGGACCGAGCTCGGGGAATCAGCCCCAGCATTTT	CASSGPSSGNQPQHF
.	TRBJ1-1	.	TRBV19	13	TGTGCCAGTAGATTAACCGGGAACACTGAAGCTTTCTTT	CASRLTGNTEAFF
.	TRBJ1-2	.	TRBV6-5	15	TGTGCCAGCACCATAGTTACGACAGGCAGCTATGGCTACACCTTC	CASTIVTTGSYGYTF
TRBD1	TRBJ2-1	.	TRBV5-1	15	TGCGCCAGCAGCTTCCCAGGGGGTGACTACAATGAGCAGTTCTTC	CASSFPGGDYNEQFF
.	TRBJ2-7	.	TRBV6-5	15	TGTGCCAGCAGTTACTCGGCGGCAGGGACCTACGAGCAGTACTTC	CASSYSAAGTYEQYF